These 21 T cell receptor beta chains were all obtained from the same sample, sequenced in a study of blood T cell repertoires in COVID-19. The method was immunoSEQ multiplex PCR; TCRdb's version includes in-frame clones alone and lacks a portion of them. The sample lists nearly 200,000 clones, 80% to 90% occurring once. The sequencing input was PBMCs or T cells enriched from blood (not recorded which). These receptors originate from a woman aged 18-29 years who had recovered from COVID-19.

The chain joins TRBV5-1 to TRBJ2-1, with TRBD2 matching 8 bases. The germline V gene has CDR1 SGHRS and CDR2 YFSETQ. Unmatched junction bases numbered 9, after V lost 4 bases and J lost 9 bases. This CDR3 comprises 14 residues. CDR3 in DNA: TGCGCCAGCAGCCTGGCGGGGGGCAGGGTTGAGCAGTTCTTC. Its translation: CASSLAGGRVEQFF. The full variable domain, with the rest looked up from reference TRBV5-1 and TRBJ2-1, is KAGVTQTPRYLIKTRGQQVTLSCSPISGHRSVSWYQQTPGQGLQFLFEYFSETQRNKGNFPGRFSGRQFSNSRSEMNVSTLELGDSALYLCASSLAGGRVEQFFGPGTRLTVL.

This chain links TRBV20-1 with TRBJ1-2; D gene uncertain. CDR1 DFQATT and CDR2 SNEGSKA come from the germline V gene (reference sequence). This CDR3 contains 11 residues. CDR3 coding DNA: TGCACCACCCGAAGGGAGAGTGGCTACACCTTC. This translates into CTTRRESGYTF.

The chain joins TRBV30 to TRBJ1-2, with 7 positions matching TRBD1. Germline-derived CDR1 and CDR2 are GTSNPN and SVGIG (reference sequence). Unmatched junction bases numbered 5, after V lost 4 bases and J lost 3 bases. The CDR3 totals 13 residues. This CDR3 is CAWTPGTDYGYTF. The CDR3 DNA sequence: TGTGCCTGGACACCCGGGACAGACTATGGCTACACCTTC.

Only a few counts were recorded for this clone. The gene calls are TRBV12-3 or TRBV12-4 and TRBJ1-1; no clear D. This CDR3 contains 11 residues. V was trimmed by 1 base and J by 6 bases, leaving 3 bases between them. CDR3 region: CASSLGPEAFF. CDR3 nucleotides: TGTGCCAGCAGTTTAGGGCCTGAAGCTTTCTTT.

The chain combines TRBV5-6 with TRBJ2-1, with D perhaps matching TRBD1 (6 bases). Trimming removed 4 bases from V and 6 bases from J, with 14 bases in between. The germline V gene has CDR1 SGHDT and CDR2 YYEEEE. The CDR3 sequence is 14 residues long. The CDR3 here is CASSQPQGRNEQFF. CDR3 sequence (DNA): TGTGCCAGCAGCCAGCCTCAGGGGCGCAATGAGCAGTTCTTC.

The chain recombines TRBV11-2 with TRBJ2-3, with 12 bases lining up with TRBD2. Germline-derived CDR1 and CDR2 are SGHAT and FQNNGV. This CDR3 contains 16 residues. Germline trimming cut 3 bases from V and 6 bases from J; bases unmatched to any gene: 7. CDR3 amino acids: CASSFRLAGVGDTQYF. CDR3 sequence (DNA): TGTGCCAGCAGCTTTAGACTAGCGGGGGTCGGGGATACGCAGTATTTT.

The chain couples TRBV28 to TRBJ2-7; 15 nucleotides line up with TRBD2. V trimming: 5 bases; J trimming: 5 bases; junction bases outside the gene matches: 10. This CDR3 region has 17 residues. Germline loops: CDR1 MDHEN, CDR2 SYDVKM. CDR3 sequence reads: CASSVGLAGGRRNEQYF. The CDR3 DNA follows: TGTGCCAGCAGTGTGGGACTAGCGGGGGGCCGTCGCAACGAGCAGTACTTC.

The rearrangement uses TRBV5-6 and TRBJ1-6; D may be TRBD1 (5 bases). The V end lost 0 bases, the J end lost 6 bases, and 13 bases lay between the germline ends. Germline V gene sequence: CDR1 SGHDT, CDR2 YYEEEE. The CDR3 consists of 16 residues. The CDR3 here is CASSLESDRPNSPLHF. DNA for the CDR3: TGTGCCAGCAGCTTGGAAAGTGACAGACCTAATTCACCCCTCCACTTT.

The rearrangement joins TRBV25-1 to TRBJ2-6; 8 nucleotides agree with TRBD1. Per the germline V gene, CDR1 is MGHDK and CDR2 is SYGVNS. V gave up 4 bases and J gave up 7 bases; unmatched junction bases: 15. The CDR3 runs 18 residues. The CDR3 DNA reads TGTGCCAGCAGTGCTTTAGGGGACAGGTCCCCTCTCGCCAACGTCCTGACTTTC. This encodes CASSALGDRSPLANVLTF. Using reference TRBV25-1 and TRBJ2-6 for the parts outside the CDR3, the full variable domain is EADIYQTPRYLVIGTGKKITLECSQTMGHDKMYWYQQDPGMELHLIHYSYGVNSTEKGDLSSESTVSRIRTEHFPLTLESARPSHTSQYLCASSALGDRSPLANVLTFGAGSRLTVL.

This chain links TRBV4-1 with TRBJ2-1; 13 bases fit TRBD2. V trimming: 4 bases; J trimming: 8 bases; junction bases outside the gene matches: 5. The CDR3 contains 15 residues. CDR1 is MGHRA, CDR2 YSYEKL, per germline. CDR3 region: CASSRSGTSGDEQFF. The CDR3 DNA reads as TGCGCCAGCAGCCGCTCCGGGACTAGCGGGGATGAGCAGTTCTTC.

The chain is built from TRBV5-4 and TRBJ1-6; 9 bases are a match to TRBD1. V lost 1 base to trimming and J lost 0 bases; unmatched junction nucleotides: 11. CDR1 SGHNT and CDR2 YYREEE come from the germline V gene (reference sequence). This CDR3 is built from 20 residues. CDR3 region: CASSLNFRDRAFSYNSPLHF. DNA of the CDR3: TGTGCCAGCAGCTTGAATTTTAGGGACAGGGCCTTCTCCTATAATTCACCCCTCCACTTT.

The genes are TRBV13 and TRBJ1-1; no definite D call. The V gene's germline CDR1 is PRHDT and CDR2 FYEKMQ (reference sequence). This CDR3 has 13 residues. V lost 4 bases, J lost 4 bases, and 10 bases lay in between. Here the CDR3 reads CASSSGRGTEAFF. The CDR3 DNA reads TGTGCCAGCAGCTCGGGCCGGGGCACTGAAGCTTTCTTT.

The CDR3 is CASSLGGSGGATEQFF. CDR3 nucleotides: TGTGCCAGCAGCTTAGGTGGTAGCGGGGGGGCTACTGAGCAGTTCTTC. The V and J genes are TRBV5-6 and TRBJ2-1, with 11 positions matching TRBD2. Germline values: CDR1 SGHDT, CDR2 YYEEEE. CDR3 length: 16 residues. J lost 9 bases, V lost 2 bases, and 10 bases had no gene match.

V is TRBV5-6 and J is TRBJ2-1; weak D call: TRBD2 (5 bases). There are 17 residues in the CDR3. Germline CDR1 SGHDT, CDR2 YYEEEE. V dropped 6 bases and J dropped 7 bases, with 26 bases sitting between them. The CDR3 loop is CASILRRNTYSGNEQFF. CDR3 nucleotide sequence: TGTGCCAGCATCCTCCGCCGTAATACTTATTCGGGGAATGAGCAGTTCTTC.

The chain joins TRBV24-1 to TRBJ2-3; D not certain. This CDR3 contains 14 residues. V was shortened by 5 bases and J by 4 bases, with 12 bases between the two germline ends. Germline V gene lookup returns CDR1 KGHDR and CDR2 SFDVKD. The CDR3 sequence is CATSAWASSDTQYF. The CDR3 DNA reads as TGTGCCACCAGTGCGTGGGCAAGCTCAGATACGCAGTATTTT.

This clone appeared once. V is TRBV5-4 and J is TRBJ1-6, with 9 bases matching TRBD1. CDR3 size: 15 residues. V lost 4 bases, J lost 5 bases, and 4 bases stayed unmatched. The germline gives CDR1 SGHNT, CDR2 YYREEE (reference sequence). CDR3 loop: CASSPTGGDNSPLHF. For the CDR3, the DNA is TGTGCCAGCAGCCCGACAGGGGGGGATAATTCACCCCTCCACTTT.

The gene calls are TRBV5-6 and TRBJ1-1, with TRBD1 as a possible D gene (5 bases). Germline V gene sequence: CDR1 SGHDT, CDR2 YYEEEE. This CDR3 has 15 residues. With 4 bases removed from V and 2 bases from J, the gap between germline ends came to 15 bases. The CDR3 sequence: CASSVRQILNTEAFF. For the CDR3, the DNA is TGTGCCAGCAGCGTAAGACAGATACTAAACACTGAAGCTTTCTTT.

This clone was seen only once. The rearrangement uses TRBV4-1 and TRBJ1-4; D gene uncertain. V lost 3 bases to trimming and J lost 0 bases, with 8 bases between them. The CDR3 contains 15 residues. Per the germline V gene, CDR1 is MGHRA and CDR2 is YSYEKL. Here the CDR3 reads CASSHSEATNEKLFF. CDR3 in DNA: TGCGCCAGCAGCCACAGTGAAGCAACTAATGAAAAACTGTTTTTT.

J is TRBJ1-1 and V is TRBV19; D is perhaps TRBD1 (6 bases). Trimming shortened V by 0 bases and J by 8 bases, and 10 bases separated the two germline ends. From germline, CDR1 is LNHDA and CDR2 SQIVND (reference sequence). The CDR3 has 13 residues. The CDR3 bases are TGTGCCAGTAGTATAGAGGCGGACAGAGAAGCTTTCTTT. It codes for CASSIEADREAFF.

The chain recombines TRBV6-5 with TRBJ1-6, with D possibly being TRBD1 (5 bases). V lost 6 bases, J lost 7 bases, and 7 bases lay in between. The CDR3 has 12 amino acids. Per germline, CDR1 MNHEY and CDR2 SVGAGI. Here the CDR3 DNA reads TGTGCCAGCAGAAGACAGAATTCACCCCTCCACTTT. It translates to CASRRQNSPLHF.

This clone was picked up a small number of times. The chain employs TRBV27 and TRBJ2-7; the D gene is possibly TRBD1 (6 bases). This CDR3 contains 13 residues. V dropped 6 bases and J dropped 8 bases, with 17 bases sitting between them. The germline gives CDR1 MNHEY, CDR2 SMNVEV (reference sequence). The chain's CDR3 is CASRVGDRSKQYF. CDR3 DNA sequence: TGTGCCAGCAGGGTCGGTGACAGGTCCAAGCAGTACTTC.